The subject of this entry is one TCR beta chain. Its antigen is undetermined. A read error may explain this, as a much larger clone is one base away. Amplified TCR beta CDR3 regions derived from RNA transcripts. First-round RT-PCR with HTBI primers amplified the TCR CDR3 region. Using its own MiXCR run on the multiplex PCR reads, TCRdb lists one record per CDR3 protein. The sample yields under 400,000 distinct CDR3 sequences, approximately 22% seen once. The data were obtained in a study of T cells in Graves' hyperthyroidism and ophthalmopathy. About the study: Peripheral blood specimens were obtained at initial diagnosis, prior to any treatment.

Study-wide points: In simple terms, a model built on 13 V-J features told ophthalmopathy apart from stable hyperthyroidism.

The TCR was taken from a woman aged 45-65 years with Graves' hyperthyroidism. Sequenced input: blood.

The CDR3 region is CAISEPQGNTEALF. The CDR3 coding sequence is TGTGCCATCAGTGAGCCCCAGGGGAACACTGAAGCTCTCTTT. The V and J genes are TRBV10-3 and TRBJ1-1; tentatively, D is TRBD1 (6 bases). CDR1 is ENHRY, CDR2 SYGVKD, per germline. The CDR3 totals 14 residues.